This entry lists 16 T cell receptor beta chains sequenced from one sample in a study of PD-1 blockade in classical Hodgkin lymphoma. The repertoire was sequenced with immunoSEQ multiplex PCR; TCRdb's copy has only in-frame clones and lacks some. The sample carries some 17,000 clones, 84% recorded once. Time point given: newly diagnosed, previously untreated cHL patient sample. The specimen sequenced was peripheral blood mononuclear cells (PBMCs). The receptors stem from a human donor with classical Hodgkin lymphoma.

The rearrangement joins TRBV12-5 to TRBJ2-2; a possible D gene is TRBD1 (6 bases). V dropped 4 bases and J dropped 6 bases, with 24 bases sitting between them. The CDR3 is made up of 18 amino acids. Germline CDR1 LGHNT, CDR2 FRNRAP. CDR3 nucleotide sequence: TGTGCTAGTGGTTCCGACCCATCAGGGACACCGATCGCCGGGGAGCTGTTTTTT. Its translation is CASGSDPSGTPIAGELFF.

The V call is TRBV6-5, the J call TRBJ2-5, with D perhaps TRBD1 (5 bases). The CDR3 extends over 14 amino acids. CDR1 is MNHEY, CDR2 SVGAGI, per germline. With 5 bases removed from V and 6 bases from J, the gap between germline ends came to 16 bases. The DNA for the CDR3 is TGTGCCAGCAGTCCCCGCAGGGCGGAGCAGACCCAGTACTTC. It specifies CASSPRRAEQTQYF.

V is TRBV19 and J is TRBJ1-2, with 8 bases matching TRBD1. Trimming took 6 bases from V and 8 from J; bases not matched to a gene: 14. The germline gives CDR1 LNHDA, CDR2 SQIVND (reference sequence). The CDR3 is made up of 15 amino acids. The CDR3 is CASRGTGSVIWGYTF. The CDR3 bases are TGTGCCAGTAGAGGGACAGGTTCGGTGATCTGGGGCTACACCTTC.

This clone is a singleton in its sample. CDR3 sequence reads: CASSEHDRGDNTIYF. CDR3 nucleotide sequence: TGTGCCAGCAGTGAACACGACAGGGGAGACAACACCATATATTTT. The chain is built from TRBV2 and TRBJ1-3; TRBD1 matches at 8 bases. Germline CDR1 and CDR2: SNHLY and FYNNEI. After removal of 2 bases from V and 7 bases from J, the junction contained 7 bases not matched to a gene. This CDR3 contains 15 residues.

This chain joins TRBV5-1 and TRBJ1-4; 7 nucleotides match TRBD1. The J segment lost 4 bases and the V segment lost 2 bases, leaving 2 bases of the junction unmatched. CDR3 length: 14 residues. Germline V CDR1 and CDR2: SGHRS, YFSETQ. The chain's CDR3 is CASSLRQGNEKLFF. The CDR3, as DNA: TGCGCCAGCAGCTTACGACAGGGTAATGAAAAACTGTTTTTT.

V gene TRBV6-1 combines with J gene TRBJ1-2, with 7 bases matching TRBD1. Germline V gene data show CDR1 as MNHNS and CDR2 as SASEGT. This CDR3 spans 14 amino acids. V trimming: 4 bases; J trimming: 6 bases; junction bases outside the gene matches: 8. DNA for the CDR3: TGTGCCAGCAGTGGGGGGACAGAGATAAATGGCTACACCTTC. This codes for CASSGGTEINGYTF.

This chain links TRBV6-1 with TRBJ1-5, with unresolved D. This CDR3 comprises 13 residues. CDR1 MNHNS and CDR2 SASEGT come from the germline V gene. With 10 bases removed from V and 2 bases from J, the gap between germline ends came to 12 bases. The CDR3 region has the DNA TGTGCCACCCGTGCCGAGGGCAATCAGCCCCAGCATTTT. As protein: CATRAEGNQPQHF.

The chain is built from TRBV27 and TRBJ2-7; TRBD2 matches 13 bases. The germline gives CDR1 MNHEY, CDR2 SMNVEV (reference sequence). V dropped 3 bases and J dropped 5; count of bases not matched to a gene: 13. The CDR3 has 18 amino acids. CDR3: CASSFLLAGGFGGNEQYF. For the CDR3, the DNA is TGTGCCAGCAGTTTCCTACTAGCGGGAGGGTTCGGTGGCAACGAGCAGTACTTC.

This clone has a single count. The chain has TRBV28 and TRBJ1-2; D not certain. Germline lookup yields CDR1 MDHEN and CDR2 SYDVKM. The V end was cut by 2 bases, the J end by 8 bases, with 9 bases between. The CDR3 runs to 12 residues. CDR3 coding DNA: TGTGCCAGCAGTTTAGGAGGAAGAGGCTACACCTTC. Residues: CASSLGGRGYTF.

The rearrangement links TRBV6-4 to TRBJ2-2; D is uncertain. CDR1 and CDR2 from the germline V gene are MRHNA and SNTAGT. Trimming pared 4 bases from V and 2 bases from J, leaving 5 bases between. This CDR3 is built from 13 residues. The DNA of the CDR3 is TGTGCCAGCAGTGCTGCAAACACCGGGGAGCTGTTTTTT. Translated, it gives CASSAANTGELFF.

The chain is built from TRBV27 and TRBJ1-2; 7 bases match TRBD1. This CDR3 contains 16 residues. With 3 bases clipped from V and 0 bases from J, the junction kept 7 bases outside the gene matches. CDR1 and CDR2 (germline): MNHEY, SMNVEV (reference sequence). CDR3 sequence reads: CASSFQQGRANYGYTF. Written as DNA, the CDR3 is TGTGCCAGCAGTTTTCAACAGGGGAGAGCTAACTATGGCTACACCTTC.

A note on this clone: Other DNA sequences from this sample encode an identical CDR3 as well. The chain joins TRBV5-1 to TRBJ2-7; 9 bases line up with TRBD1. Germline V lookup: CDR1 SGHRS, CDR2 YFSETQ. The CDR3 consists of 14 residues. V lost 0 bases and J lost 2; bases outside the gene matches: 0. The CDR3 here is CASSLGQGAYEQYF. CDR3 nucleotides: TGCGCCAGCAGCTTGGGACAGGGGGCCTACGAGCAGTACTTC.

V usage is TRBV6-5 and J usage is TRBJ1-1; TRBD1 might be the D (6 bases). CDR3 length: 12 amino acids. Per germline, CDR1 MNHEY and CDR2 SVGAGI. Trimming removed 6 bases from V and 1 base from J, with 6 bases in between. The DNA for the CDR3 is TGTGCCAGCAGGACAGGGAACACTGAAGCTTTCTTT. Amino acids: CASRTGNTEAFF.

V and J are TRBV19 and TRBJ2-3; no definite D call. In germline, CDR1 is LNHDA, CDR2 SQIVND (reference sequence). This CDR3 comprises 12 residues. V was shortened by 10 bases and J by 5 bases, with 13 bases between the two germline ends. Written as DNA, the CDR3 is TGTGCCACTTCGACGGCAATAGATACGCAGTATTTT. Protein sequence: CATSTAIDTQYF.

The chain has TRBV6-4 and TRBJ2-3, with 7 bases lining up with TRBD1. Unmatched junction bases numbered 0, after V lost 0 bases and J lost 0 bases. The CDR3 has 15 amino acids. Germline assignment: CDR1 MRHNA and CDR2 SNTAGT. This CDR3 reads CASSDSTGSTDTQYF. Here the CDR3 DNA reads TGTGCCAGCAGTGACTCGACAGGGAGCACAGATACGCAGTATTTT.

The genes are TRBV11-2 and TRBJ2-5, with TRBD1 identical over 10 bases. Germline CDR1 is SGHAT and CDR2 is FQNNGV. The CDR3 length is 13 residues. V lost 5 bases, J lost 5 bases, and 2 bases stayed unmatched. The CDR3 spells CASSQGQGETQYF. DNA of the CDR3: TGTGCCAGCAGCCAGGGACAGGGGGAGACCCAGTACTTC.